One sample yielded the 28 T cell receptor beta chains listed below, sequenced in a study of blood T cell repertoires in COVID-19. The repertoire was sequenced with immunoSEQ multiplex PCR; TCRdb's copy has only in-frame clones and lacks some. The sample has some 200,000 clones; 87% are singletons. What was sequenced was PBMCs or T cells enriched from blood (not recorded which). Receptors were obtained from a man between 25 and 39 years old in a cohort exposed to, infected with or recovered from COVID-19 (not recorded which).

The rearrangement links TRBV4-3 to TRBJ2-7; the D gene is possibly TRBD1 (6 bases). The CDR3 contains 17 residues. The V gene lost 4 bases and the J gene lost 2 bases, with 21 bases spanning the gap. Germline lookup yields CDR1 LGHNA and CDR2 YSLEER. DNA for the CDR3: TGCGCCAGCAGCCCGCCGATGACCAGACAGGACACCTACGAGCAGTACTTC. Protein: CASSPPMTRQDTYEQYF.

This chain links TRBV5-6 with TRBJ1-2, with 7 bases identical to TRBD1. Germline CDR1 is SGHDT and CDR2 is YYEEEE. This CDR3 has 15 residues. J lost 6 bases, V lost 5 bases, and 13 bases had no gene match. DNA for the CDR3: TGTGCCAGCAGTACGAGAGGACAGGCCTCACATGGCTACACCTTC. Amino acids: CASSTRGQASHGYTF.

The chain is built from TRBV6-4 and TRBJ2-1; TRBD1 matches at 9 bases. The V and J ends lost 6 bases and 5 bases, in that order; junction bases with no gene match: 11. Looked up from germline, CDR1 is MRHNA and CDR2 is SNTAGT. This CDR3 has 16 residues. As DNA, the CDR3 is TGTGCCAGCAGACCCCGCGGGGGACAGGGAGACAATGAGCAGTTCTTC. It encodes CASRPRGGQGDNEQFF.

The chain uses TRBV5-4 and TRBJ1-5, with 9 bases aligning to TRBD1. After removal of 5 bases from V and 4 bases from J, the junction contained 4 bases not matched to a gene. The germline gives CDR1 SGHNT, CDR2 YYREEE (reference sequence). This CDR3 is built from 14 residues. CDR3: CASSKQGANQPQHF. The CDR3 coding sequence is TGTGCCAGCAGTAAACAGGGGGCGAATCAGCCCCAGCATTTT.

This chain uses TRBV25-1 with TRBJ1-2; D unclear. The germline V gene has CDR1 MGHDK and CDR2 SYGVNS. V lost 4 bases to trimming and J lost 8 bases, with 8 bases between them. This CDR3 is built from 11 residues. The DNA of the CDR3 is TGTGCCAGCAGTGCTATGTGGGGCTACACCTTC. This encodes CASSAMWGYTF.

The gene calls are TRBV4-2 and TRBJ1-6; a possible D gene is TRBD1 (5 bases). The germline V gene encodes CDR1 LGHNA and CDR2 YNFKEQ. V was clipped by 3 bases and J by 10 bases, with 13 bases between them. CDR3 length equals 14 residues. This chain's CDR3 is CASSQDRGISPLHF. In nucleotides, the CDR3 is TGTGCCAGCAGCCAGGACCGGGGGATATCACCCCTCCACTTT.

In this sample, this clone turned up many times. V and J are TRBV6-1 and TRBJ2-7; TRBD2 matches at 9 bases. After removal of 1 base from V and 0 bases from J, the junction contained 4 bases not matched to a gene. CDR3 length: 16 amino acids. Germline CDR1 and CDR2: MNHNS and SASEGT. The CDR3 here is CASSEVAGDRSYEQYF. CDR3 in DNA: TGTGCCAGCAGTGAAGTAGCGGGAGACCGCTCCTACGAGCAGTACTTC.

The CDR3 DNA follows: TGTGCCAGTAGTATAGATCGACAGGCCCGGACGGGTGGCTACACCTTC. Translating it yields CASSIDRQARTGGYTF. This chain uses TRBV19 with TRBJ1-2; possibly TRBD1 for D (6 bases). V lost 0 bases and J 7 bases, leaving 18 bases between the germline ends. The length of the CDR3 is 16 residues. Germline V gene lookup returns CDR1 LNHDA and CDR2 SQIVND (reference sequence).

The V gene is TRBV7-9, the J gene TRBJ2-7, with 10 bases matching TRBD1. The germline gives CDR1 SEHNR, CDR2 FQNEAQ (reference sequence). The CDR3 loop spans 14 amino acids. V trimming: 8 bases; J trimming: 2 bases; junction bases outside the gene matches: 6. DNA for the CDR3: TGTGCCAGCGGAGCGGGACAGGGGACCTACGAGCAGTACTTC. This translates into CASGAGQGTYEQYF.

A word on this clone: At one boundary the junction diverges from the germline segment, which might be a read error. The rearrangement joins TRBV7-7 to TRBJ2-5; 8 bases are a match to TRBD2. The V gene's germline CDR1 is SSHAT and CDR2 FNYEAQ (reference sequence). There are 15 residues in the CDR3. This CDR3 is CASSLSSGTQETQYF. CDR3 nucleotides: TGTGCTAGCAGCTTAAGTAGCGGGACTCAAGAGACCCAGTACTTC.

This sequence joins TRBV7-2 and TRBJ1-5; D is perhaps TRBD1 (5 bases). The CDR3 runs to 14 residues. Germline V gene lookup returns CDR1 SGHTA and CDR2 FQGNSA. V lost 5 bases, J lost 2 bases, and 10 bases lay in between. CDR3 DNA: TGTGCCAGCAGCCCCGGGGGGGGCAATCAGCCCCAGCATTTT. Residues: CASSPGGGNQPQHF. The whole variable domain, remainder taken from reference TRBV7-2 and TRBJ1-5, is GAGVSQSPSNKVTEKGKDVELRCDPISGHTALYWYRQSLGQGLEFLIYFQGNSAPDKSGLPSDRFSAERTGGSVSTLTIQRTQQEDSAVYLCASSPGGGNQPQHFGDGTRLSIL.

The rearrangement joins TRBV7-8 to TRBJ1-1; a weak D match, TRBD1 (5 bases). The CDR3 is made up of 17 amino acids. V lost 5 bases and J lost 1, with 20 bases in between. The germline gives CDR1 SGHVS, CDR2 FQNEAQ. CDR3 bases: TGTGCCAGCAGCACCCCCCGGCGCGGGGGGGGGAACACTGAAGCTTTCTTT. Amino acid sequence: CASSTPRRGGGNTEAFF.

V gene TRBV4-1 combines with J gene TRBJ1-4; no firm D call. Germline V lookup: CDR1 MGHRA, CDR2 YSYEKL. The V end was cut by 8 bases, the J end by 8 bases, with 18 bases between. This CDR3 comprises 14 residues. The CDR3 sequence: CASSYPGVEEKLFF. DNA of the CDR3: TGCGCCAGCTCCTATCCGGGTGTTGAGGAAAAACTGTTTTTT.

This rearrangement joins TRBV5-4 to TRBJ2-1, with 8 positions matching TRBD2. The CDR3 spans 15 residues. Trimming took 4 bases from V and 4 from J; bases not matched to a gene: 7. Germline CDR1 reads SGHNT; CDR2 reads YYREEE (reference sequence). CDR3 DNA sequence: TGTGCCAGCAGCGCGGGAGGCGGGTCATACAATGAGCAGTTCTTC. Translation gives CASSAGGGSYNEQFF.

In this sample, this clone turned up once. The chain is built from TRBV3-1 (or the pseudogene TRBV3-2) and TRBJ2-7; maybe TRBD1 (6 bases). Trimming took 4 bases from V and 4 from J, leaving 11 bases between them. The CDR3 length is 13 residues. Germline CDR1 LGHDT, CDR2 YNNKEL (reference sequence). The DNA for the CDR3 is TGTGCCAGCAGCCGCGGACAGCTATACGAGCAGTACTTC. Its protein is CASSRGQLYEQYF.

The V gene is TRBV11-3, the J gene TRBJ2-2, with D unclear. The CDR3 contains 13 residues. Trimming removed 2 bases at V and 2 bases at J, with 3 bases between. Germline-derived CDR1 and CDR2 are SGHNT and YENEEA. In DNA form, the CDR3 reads TGTGCCAGCAGCTTAAGCAACACCGGGGAGCTGTTTTTT. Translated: CASSLSNTGELFF.

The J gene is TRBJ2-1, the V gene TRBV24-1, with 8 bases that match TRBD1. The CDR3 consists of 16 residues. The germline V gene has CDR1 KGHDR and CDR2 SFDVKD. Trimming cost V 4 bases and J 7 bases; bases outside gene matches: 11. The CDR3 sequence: CATSESGGQGSNEQFF. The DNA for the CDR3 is TGTGCCACCAGTGAGAGTGGCGGACAGGGATCAAATGAGCAGTTCTTC.

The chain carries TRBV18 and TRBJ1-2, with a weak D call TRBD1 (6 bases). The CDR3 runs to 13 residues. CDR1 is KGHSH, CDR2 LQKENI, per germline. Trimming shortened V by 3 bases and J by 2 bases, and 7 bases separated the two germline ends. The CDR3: CASSPDRNYGYTF. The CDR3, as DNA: TGTGCCAGCTCACCTGACAGGAACTATGGCTACACCTTC. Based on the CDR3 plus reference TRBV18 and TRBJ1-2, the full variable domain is NAGVMQNPRHLVRRRGQEARLRCSPMKGHSHVYWYRQLPEEGLKFMVYLQKENIIDESGMPKERFSAEFPKEGPSILRIQQVVRGDSAAYFCASSPDRNYGYTFGSGTRLTVV.

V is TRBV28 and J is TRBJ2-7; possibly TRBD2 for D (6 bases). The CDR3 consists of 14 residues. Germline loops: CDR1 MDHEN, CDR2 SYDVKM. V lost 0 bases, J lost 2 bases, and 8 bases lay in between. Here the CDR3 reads CASSLWEGPYEQYF. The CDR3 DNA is TGTGCCAGCAGTTTATGGGAGGGACCCTACGAGCAGTACTTC. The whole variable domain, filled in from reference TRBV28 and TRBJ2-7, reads DVKVTQSSRYLVKRTGEKVFLECVQDMDHENMFWYRQDPGLGLRLIYFSYDVKMKEKGDIPEGYSVSREKKERFSLILESASTNQTSMYLCASSLWEGPYEQYFGPGTRLTVT.

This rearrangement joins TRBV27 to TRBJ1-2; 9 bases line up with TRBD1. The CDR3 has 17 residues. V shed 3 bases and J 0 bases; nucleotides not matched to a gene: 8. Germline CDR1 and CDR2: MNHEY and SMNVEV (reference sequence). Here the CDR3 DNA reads TGTGCCAGCAGTTTCACAGGACAGGGGAGGACTAACTATGGCTACACCTTC. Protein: CASSFTGQGRTNYGYTF.

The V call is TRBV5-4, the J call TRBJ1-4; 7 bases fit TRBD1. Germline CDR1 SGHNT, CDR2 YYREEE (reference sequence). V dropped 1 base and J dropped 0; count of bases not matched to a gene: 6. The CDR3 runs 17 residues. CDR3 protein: CASSLTGQRATNEKLFF. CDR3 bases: TGTGCCAGCAGCTTGACGGGACAGCGCGCAACTAATGAAAAACTGTTTTTT.

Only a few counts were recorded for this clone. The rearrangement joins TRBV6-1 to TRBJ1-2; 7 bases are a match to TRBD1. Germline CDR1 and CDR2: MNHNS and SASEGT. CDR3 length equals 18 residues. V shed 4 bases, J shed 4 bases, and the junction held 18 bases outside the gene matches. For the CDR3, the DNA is TGTGCCAGCAGTGCAAAGAGACAAGAACGACAGGGAATCTATGGCTACACCTTC. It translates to CASSAKRQERQGIYGYTF.

The CDR3 bases are TGTGCCAGCAGCCGGGACAGGGGCGAACCCTACACCTTC. Translating gives CASSRDRGEPYTF. The gene calls are TRBV7-2 and TRBJ1-2; the match to TRBD1 covers 10 bases. The germline V gene encodes CDR1 SGHTA and CDR2 FQGNSA. V lost 5 bases to trimming and J lost 10 bases; unmatched junction nucleotides: 7. This CDR3 contains 13 residues.

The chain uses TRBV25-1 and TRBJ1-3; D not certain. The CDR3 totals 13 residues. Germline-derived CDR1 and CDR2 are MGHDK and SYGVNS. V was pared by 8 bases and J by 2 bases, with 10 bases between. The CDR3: CASGPVTGNTIYF. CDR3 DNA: TGTGCCAGCGGGCCGGTAACTGGAAACACCATATATTTT.

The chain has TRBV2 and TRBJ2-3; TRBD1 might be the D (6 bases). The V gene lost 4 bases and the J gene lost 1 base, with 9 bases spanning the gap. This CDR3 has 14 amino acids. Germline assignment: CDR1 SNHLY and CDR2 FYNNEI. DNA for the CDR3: TGTGCCAGCAGTGCAGGGGTTGGCACAGATACGCAGTATTTT. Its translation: CASSAGVGTDTQYF.

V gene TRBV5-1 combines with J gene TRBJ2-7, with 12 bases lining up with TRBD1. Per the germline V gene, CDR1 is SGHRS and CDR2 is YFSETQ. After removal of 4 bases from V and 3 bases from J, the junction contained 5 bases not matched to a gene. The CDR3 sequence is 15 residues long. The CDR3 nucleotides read TGCGCCAGCAGCCCCGGGACAGGGGGCTTCTACGAGCAGTACTTC. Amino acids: CASSPGTGGFYEQYF.

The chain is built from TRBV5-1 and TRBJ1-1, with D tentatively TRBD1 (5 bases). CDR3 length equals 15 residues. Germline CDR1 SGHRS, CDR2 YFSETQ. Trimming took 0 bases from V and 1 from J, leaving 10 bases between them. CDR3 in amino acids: CASSLAQGKNTEAFF. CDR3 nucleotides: TGCGCCAGCAGCTTGGCTCAGGGCAAGAACACTGAAGCTTTCTTT.

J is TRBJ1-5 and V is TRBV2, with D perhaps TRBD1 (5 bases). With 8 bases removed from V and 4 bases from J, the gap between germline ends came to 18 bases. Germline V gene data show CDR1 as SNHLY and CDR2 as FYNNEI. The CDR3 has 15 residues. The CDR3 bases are TGTGCCAGCGGTGGGGCGGCAGGGAGGAATCAGCCCCAGCATTTT. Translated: CASGGAAGRNQPQHF.